Each of the 22 T cell receptor beta chains below was sequenced from the same sample in a study of blood T cell repertoires in COVID-19. This table comes from immunoSEQ multiplex PCR, and its TCRdb copy is limited to in-frame clones, with some not included. The table has 110,000 to 150,000 clones, more than 60% seen once. The sample taken for sequencing was peripheral blood. These TCRs come from a woman aged 60-75 years with acute or convalescent COVID-19.

The rearrangement joins TRBV5-1 to TRBJ1-4, with 9 positions matching TRBD1. The J segment lost 6 bases and the V segment lost 1 base, leaving 1 base of the junction unmatched. In germline, CDR1 is SGHRS, CDR2 YFSETQ. This CDR3 is built from 14 residues. The CDR3 coding sequence is TGCGCCAGCAGCTTGACAGGGGGCTATGAAAAACTGTTTTTT. Translated, it gives CASSLTGGYEKLFF.

This clone was seen just once. V is TRBV5-1 and J is TRBJ2-1; D is undetermined. Trimming shortened V by 5 bases and J by 4 bases, and 7 bases separated the two germline ends. The CDR3 loop spans 12 amino acids. CDR1 SGHRS and CDR2 YFSETQ come from the germline V gene. The CDR3 loop is CASSEAYNEQFF. DNA of the CDR3: TGCGCCAGCAGTGAGGCGTACAATGAGCAGTTCTTC.

The rearrangement uses TRBV19 and TRBJ2-1; 8 nucleotides agree with TRBD2. The CDR3 sequence is 17 residues long. CDR1 LNHDA and CDR2 SQIVND come from the germline V gene (reference sequence). V shed 3 bases and J 0 bases; nucleotides not matched to a gene: 7. The CDR3 DNA sequence: TGTGCCAGTAGTATCCCCACCAGCGGGAGCTCCTACAATGAGCAGTTCTTC. This translates into CASSIPTSGSSYNEQFF.

The genes are TRBV10-1 and TRBJ2-3; D is possibly TRBD2 (6 bases). Trimming removed 6 bases from V and 4 bases from J, with 17 bases in between. In germline, CDR1 is WNHNN, CDR2 SYGVQD (reference sequence). The CDR3 covers 15 residues. As DNA, the CDR3 is TGCGCCAGCAGCAAAGGGGACGGGAGTGCAGATACGCAGTATTTT. It translates to CASSKGDGSADTQYF.

The chain couples TRBV7-9 to TRBJ2-7; D possibly corresponds to TRBD2 (5 bases). Germline assignment: CDR1 SEHNR and CDR2 FQNEAQ (reference sequence). V was shortened by 4 bases and J by 3 bases, with 13 bases between the two germline ends. The CDR3 is 14 residues long. CDR3 region: CASSSDGEIYEQYF. CDR3 sequence (DNA): TGTGCCAGCAGCTCGGACGGGGAGATCTACGAGCAGTACTTC.

This clone was picked up one time. The V gene is TRBV7-6, the J gene TRBJ2-1, with 7 bases that match TRBD2. The CDR3 extends over 18 amino acids. Germline CDR1 is SGHVS and CDR2 is FNYEAQ. V was pared by 5 bases and J by 4 bases, with 17 bases of the junction left unmatched. The CDR3 nucleotides read TGTGCCAGCAGCCAGGATGTCGGTATGGCGGGAGCATACAATGAGCAGTTCTTC. As protein: CASSQDVGMAGAYNEQFF. The full variable domain, in which reference TRBV7-6 and TRBJ2-1 provide the parts outside the CDR3, is GAGVSQSPRYKVTKRGQDVALRCDPISGHVSLYWYRQALGQGPEFLTYFNYEAQQDKSGLPNDRFSAERPEGSISTLTIQRTEQRDSAMYRCASSQDVGMAGAYNEQFFGPGTRLTVL.

The genes are TRBV27 and TRBJ2-7, with D possibly being TRBD2 (7 bases). There are 13 residues in the CDR3. The germline gives CDR1 MNHEY, CDR2 SMNVEV (reference sequence). Trimming left V 4 bases short and J 9 bases short, with 16 bases between. The CDR3 is CASSSLTGGGQYF. CDR3 coding DNA: TGTGCCAGCAGTTCCCTGACAGGCGGGGGGCAGTACTTC.

The genes are TRBV7-2 and TRBJ1-5; no definite D call. V lost 1 base and J 4 bases, leaving 8 bases between the germline ends. The CDR3 sequence is 14 residues long. Germline CDR1 and CDR2: SGHTA and FQGNSA. The chain's CDR3 is CASSLGVPNQPQHF. The CDR3 bases are TGTGCCAGCAGCTTAGGAGTACCGAATCAGCCCCAGCATTTT.

The chain combines TRBV24-1 with TRBJ2-4; D might be TRBD1 (5 bases). V dropped 4 bases and J dropped 0 bases, with 12 bases sitting between them. CDR3 length: 16 residues. CDR1 is KGHDR and CDR2 is SFDVKD in the germline V gene. The CDR3: CATSENRLPAKNIQYF. In DNA, the CDR3 is TGTGCCACCAGTGAAAACAGGTTACCAGCCAAAAACATTCAGTACTTC.

This clone was counted ten times or more. The chain joins TRBV3-1 (or the pseudogene TRBV3-2) to TRBJ2-7; 8 bases fit TRBD2. The CDR3 spans 16 residues. The V and J ends lost 2 bases and 3 bases, in that order; junction bases with no gene match: 9. The germline V gene encodes CDR1 LGHDT and CDR2 YNNKEL (reference sequence). The CDR3 DNA is TGTGCCAGCAGCCAACTAGCGGGTGGTGTTCGCTACGAGCAGTACTTC. Protein sequence: CASSQLAGGVRYEQYF.

The J gene is TRBJ2-2, the V gene TRBV9, with unresolved D. Germline CDR1 SGDLS, CDR2 YYNGEE. Deletions cut 4 bases from V and 6 bases from J, with 19 bases between. The CDR3 is 16 residues long. The CDR3 here is CASSPRDSMYPGELFF. The CDR3 DNA reads TGTGCCAGCAGCCCGCGAGACTCCATGTATCCCGGGGAGCTGTTTTTT.

The chain carries TRBV21-1 and TRBJ2-7; the table's D gene call, TRBD1, was not cross checked with the DNA. TRBV21-1 has pseudogene status. The CDR3 totals 18 residues. The CDR3 coding sequence is TGTGCCAGCAGCAAAGTGTCCGGCGGGACAGGGGGCTTCTACGAGCAGTACTTC. This codes for CASSKVSGGTGGFYEQYF.

The V call is TRBV6-5, the J call TRBJ2-7; D may be TRBD2 (6 bases). CDR3 size: 13 residues. Trimming cost V 9 bases and J 3 bases, with 15 bases left between them. The germline V gene has CDR1 MNHEY and CDR2 SVGAGI. The CDR3 DNA reads TGTGCCAGTAGAAGACCGGGACTCTACGAGCAGTACTTC. Protein product: CASRRPGLYEQYF.

The V gene is TRBV7-2, the J gene TRBJ2-1; D is uncertain. The CDR3 runs 14 residues. V lost 1 base and J lost 9, with 13 bases in between. The germline gives CDR1 SGHTA, CDR2 FQGNSA. This CDR3 is CASSLDNLRGEQFF. CDR3 in DNA: TGTGCCAGCAGCTTAGATAACCTGCGTGGTGAGCAGTTCTTC. Based on the CDR3 plus reference TRBV7-2 and TRBJ2-1, the full variable domain is GAGVSQSPSNKVTEKGKDVELRCDPISGHTALYWYRQSLGQGLEFLIYFQGNSAPDKSGLPSDRFSAERTGGSVSTLTIQRTQQEDSAVYLCASSLDNLRGEQFFGPGTRLTVL.

The chain is built from TRBV19 and TRBJ1-2; 7 bases line up with TRBD1. The CDR3 runs to 14 residues. Trimming cost V 6 bases and J 1 base; bases outside gene matches: 5. Germline-derived CDR1 and CDR2 are LNHDA and SQIVND (reference sequence). CDR3 nucleotide sequence: TGTGCCAGTAGGCAGCAGGGGGTTAACTATGGCTACACCTTC. Amino acid sequence: CASRQQGVNYGYTF.

The chain employs TRBV7-9 and TRBJ1-2; D unclear. V lost 0 bases to trimming and J lost 5 bases, with 10 bases between them. CDR3 length: 14 amino acids. The germline CDR1 and CDR2 sequences are SEHNR and FQNEAQ (reference sequence). The CDR3 DNA is TGTGCCAGCAGCTTAGCGAGGCCTGTATATGGCTACACCTTC. Translating gives CASSLARPVYGYTF.

This clone appeared a single time. The chain recombines TRBV5-5 with TRBJ1-2, with D possibly being TRBD1 (6 bases). Trimming pared 4 bases from V and 8 bases from J, leaving 21 bases between. Germline CDR1 SGHKS, CDR2 YYEKEE (reference sequence). The CDR3 is 15 amino acids. CDR3 bases: TGTGCCAGCAGCCTAACCCGGACAGTACCTCTAGGCTACACCTTC. Its translation: CASSLTRTVPLGYTF.

The V and J genes are TRBV7-2 and TRBJ2-7; 8 bases are shared with TRBD2. Germline V gene lookup returns CDR1 SGHTA and CDR2 FQGNSA. This CDR3 contains 16 residues. V lost 1 base, J lost 4 bases, and 9 bases stayed unmatched. The CDR3 sequence: CASSLGGLVKFYEQYF. As DNA, the CDR3 is TGTGCCAGCAGCTTAGGGGGACTAGTTAAGTTTTACGAGCAGTACTTC.

This chain joins TRBV28 and TRBJ2-1; 7 bases align to TRBD2. Germline assignment: CDR1 MDHEN and CDR2 SYDVKM. Losses at the gene ends were 3 bases for V and 5 bases for J; bases not matched to a gene: 4. The CDR3 is 14 residues long. The CDR3 sequence is CASSFILADNEQFF. The CDR3 nucleotides read TGTGCCAGCAGTTTCATTCTAGCGGACAATGAGCAGTTCTTC.

This clone was detected only a few times. V usage is TRBV5-6 and J usage is TRBJ2-5; no clear D gene. This CDR3 has 14 amino acids. V was pared by 1 base and J by 0 bases, with 7 bases between. CDR1 and CDR2 from the germline V gene are SGHDT and YYEEEE. The CDR3 sequence: CASSLPRHQETQYF. CDR3 coding DNA: TGTGCCAGCAGCTTGCCTAGGCACCAAGAGACCCAGTACTTC.

The chain employs TRBV27 and TRBJ2-1, with D perhaps TRBD1 (5 bases). The V gene lost 5 bases and the J gene lost 0 bases, with 14 bases spanning the gap. Germline CDR1 MNHEY, CDR2 SMNVEV (reference sequence). The CDR3 is 16 amino acids. In DNA form, the CDR3 reads TGTGCCAGCAGTCGCCCAAGGGGAACCTCCTACAATGAGCAGTTCTTC. Its protein product is CASSRPRGTSYNEQFF.

The J gene is TRBJ2-7, the V gene TRBV6-5; tentatively, D is TRBD1 (5 bases). Germline values: CDR1 MNHEY, CDR2 SVGAGI. The length of the CDR3 is 13 residues. The germline V and J ends were trimmed by 2 bases and 8 bases, with 13 bases remaining between them. The DNA of the CDR3 is TGTGCCAGCAGTTACGCCCTAACAGGACAGCAGTACTTC. Encoded protein: CASSYALTGQQYF.